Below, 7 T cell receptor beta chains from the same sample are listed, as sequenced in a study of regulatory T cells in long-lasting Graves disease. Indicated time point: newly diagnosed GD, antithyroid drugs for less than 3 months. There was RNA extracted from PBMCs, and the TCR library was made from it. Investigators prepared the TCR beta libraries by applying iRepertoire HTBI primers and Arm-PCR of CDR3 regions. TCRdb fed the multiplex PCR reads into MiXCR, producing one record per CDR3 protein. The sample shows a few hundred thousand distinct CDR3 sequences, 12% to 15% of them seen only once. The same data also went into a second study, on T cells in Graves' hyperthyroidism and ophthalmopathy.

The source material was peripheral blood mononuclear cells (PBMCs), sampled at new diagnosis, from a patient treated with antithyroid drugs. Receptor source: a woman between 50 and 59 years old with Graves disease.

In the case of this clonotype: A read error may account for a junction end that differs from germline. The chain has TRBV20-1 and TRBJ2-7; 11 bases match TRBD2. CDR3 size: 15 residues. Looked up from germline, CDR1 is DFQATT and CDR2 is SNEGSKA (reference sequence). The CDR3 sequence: CSARRASGGNYEQYF. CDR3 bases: TGCAGTGCTAGACGCGCTAGCGGGGGGAACTACGAGCAGTATTTC.

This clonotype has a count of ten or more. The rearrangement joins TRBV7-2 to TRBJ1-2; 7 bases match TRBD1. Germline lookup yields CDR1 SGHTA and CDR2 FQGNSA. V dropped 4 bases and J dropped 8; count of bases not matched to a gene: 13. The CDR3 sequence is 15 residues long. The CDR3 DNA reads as TGTGCCAGCAGCTACTCGACAGGGAGTGGGCACGGCTACACCTTC. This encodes CASSYSTGSGHGYTF.

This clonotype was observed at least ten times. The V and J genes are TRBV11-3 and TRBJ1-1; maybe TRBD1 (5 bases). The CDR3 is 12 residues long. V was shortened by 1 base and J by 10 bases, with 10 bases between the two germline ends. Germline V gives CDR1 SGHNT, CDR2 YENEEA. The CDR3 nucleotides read TGTGCCAGCAGCTTAGCCGACGGGACAGCTTTCTTT. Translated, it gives CASSLADGTAFF.

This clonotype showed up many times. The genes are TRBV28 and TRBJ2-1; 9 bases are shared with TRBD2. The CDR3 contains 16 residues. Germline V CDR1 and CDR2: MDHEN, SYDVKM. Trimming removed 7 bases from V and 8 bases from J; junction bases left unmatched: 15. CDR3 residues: CASTLIAGELVDEQFF. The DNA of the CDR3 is TGTGCCAGCACCCTCATAGCGGGAGAATTAGTGGATGAGCAGTTCTTC.

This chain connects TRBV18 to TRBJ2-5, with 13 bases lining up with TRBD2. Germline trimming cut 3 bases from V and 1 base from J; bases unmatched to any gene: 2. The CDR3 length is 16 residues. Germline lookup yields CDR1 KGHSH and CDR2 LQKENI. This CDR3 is CASSPTSGRPQETQYF. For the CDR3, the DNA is TGTGCCAGCTCACCGACTAGCGGGAGGCCCCAAGAGACCCAGTACTTC.

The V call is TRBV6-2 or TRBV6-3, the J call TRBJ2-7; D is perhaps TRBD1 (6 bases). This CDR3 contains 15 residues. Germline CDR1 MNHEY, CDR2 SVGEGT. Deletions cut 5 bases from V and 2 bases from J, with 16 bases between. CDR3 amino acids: CASSEGAGATYEQYF. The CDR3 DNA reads TGTGCCAGCAGTGAAGGAGCAGGGGCAACCTACGAGCAGTACTTC.

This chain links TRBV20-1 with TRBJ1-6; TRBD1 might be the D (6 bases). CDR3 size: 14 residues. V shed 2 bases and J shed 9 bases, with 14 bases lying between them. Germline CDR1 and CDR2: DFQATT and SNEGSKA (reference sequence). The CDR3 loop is CSARQGRFGSPLHF. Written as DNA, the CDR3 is TGCAGTGCTAGACAGGGGAGGTTTGGTTCACCCCTCCACTTT.